The 17 T cell receptor beta chains below all came from one sample that was sequenced in a study of identical twins. TCRdb reprocessed the 5' RACE reads with MiXCR, giving one entry per CDR3 protein. The data show 450,000 to 600,000 distinct CDR3 sequences, 20% to 25% seen once. This same sample was also part of a study on yellow fever vaccine responses in identical twins.

Source material: CD4+ T cells sorted from blood. The receptors here all came from a woman aged 18-29 years in good health.

This sequence joins TRBV12-3 or TRBV12-4 and TRBJ2-3; 7 bases are shared with TRBD2. Trimming took 0 bases from V and 2 from J; bases not matched to a gene: 8. This CDR3 is 17 amino acids long. CDR3 protein: CASSLAPSGKPTDTQYF. CDR3 DNA: TGTGCCAGCAGTTTAGCGCCTAGCGGAAAACCCACAGATACGCAGTATTTT.

This chain connects TRBV5-1 to TRBJ2-7; TRBD2 matches 14 bases. The CDR3 runs 16 residues. CDR1 and CDR2 (germline): SGHRS, YFSETQ. Trimming took 4 bases from V and 0 from J; bases not matched to a gene: 3. CDR3: CASSPGTSGSSYEQYV. The DNA of the CDR3 is TGCGCCAGCAGCCCAGGGACTAGCGGGAGCTCCTACGAGCAGTACGTC.

The chain joins TRBV11-1 to TRBJ2-1; 7 positions match TRBD2. Per germline, CDR1 SGHAT and CDR2 FQDESV (reference sequence). The junction had 10 bases not matched to a gene; V was cut back by 1 base and J by 1 base. The CDR3 runs to 18 residues. CDR3 bases: TGTGCCAGCAGCTTAGGTAGATTGGGCGGGAGATCCTACAATGAGCAGTTCTTC. This sequence encodes CASSLGRLGGRSYNEQFF. The variable domain in full, completed from reference TRBV11-1 and TRBJ2-1, reads EAEVAQSPRYKITEKSQAVAFWCDPISGHATLYWYRQILGQGPELLVQFQDESVVDDSQLPKDRFSAERLKGVDSTLKIQPAELGDSAMYLCASSLGRLGGRSYNEQFFGPGTRLTVL.

This clonotype was observed a handful of times. J is TRBJ2-1 and V is TRBV5-1; 13 positions agree with TRBD2. The V segment lost 2 bases and the J segment 8 bases; nucleotides outside the gene matches: 4. The CDR3 length is 15 residues. Germline-derived CDR1 and CDR2 are SGHRS and YFSETQ. The CDR3 nucleotides are TGCGCCAGCAGCTTAGGGACTAGCGGGACCTATGAGCAGTTCTTC. Translated: CASSLGTSGTYEQFF.

The V gene is TRBV12-3 or TRBV12-4, the J gene TRBJ2-5, with D hard to call. The CDR3 consists of 13 residues. Trimming cost V 2 bases and J 5 bases, with 9 bases left between them. CDR3 in amino acids: CASSLSSEETQYF. In DNA form, the CDR3 reads TGTGCCAGCAGTTTATCGAGTGAGGAGACCCAGTACTTC.

Only a few counts were recorded for this clonotype. The rearrangement uses TRBV2 and TRBJ1-2, with TRBD1 matching over 9 bases. CDR3 length: 14 residues. The germline gives CDR1 SNHLY, CDR2 FYNNEI. The trim removed 6 bases at V and 7 bases at J, leaving 9 bases unmatched. The CDR3 loop is CASRRQGDRRGYTF. CDR3 nucleotides: TGTGCCAGCAGAAGACAGGGGGACAGGCGTGGCTACACCTTC.

The V gene is TRBV25-1, the J gene TRBJ2-3; D uncertain. This CDR3 spans 13 amino acids. CDR1 is MGHDK and CDR2 is SYGVNS in the germline V gene. The V and J ends lost 5 bases and 2 bases respectively, with 8 bases between them. In DNA, the CDR3 is TGTGCCAGCAGTCAAGGGAACACAGATACGCAGTATTTT. This sequence encodes CASSQGNTDTQYF.

DNA for the CDR3: TGCAGTGCTACGGGCCTCGGGGAGACCCAGTACTTC. Amino acids: CSATGLGETQYF. The chain employs TRBV20-1 and TRBJ2-5; D is unclear. The CDR3 runs to 12 residues. Per germline, CDR1 DFQATT and CDR2 SNEGSKA (reference sequence). The V gene lost 4 bases and the J gene lost 5 bases, with 11 bases spanning the gap.

J is TRBJ1-2 and V is TRBV10-3, with 9 bases aligning to TRBD1. In germline, CDR1 is ENHRY, CDR2 SYGVKD. The CDR3 totals 14 residues. Losses at the gene ends were 10 bases for V and 2 bases for J; bases not matched to a gene: 8. In nucleotides, the CDR3 is TGTGCCACCCACCCCGGGACAGGGAACTATGGCTACACCTTC. It encodes CATHPGTGNYGYTF.

This clonotype showed up just a few times. The rearrangement uses TRBV27 and TRBJ2-3; weak D call: TRBD2 (7 bases). There are 14 residues in the CDR3. V was trimmed by 9 bases and J by 2 bases, leaving 15 bases between them. Germline V gene lookup returns CDR1 MNHEY and CDR2 SMNVEV (reference sequence). Written as DNA, the CDR3 is TGTGCCAGTAATGCGGGGGCCTTCACAGATACGCAGTATTTT. Protein product: CASNAGAFTDTQYF.

This clonotype appeared a few times. The rearrangement joins TRBV10-3 to TRBJ1-2; D call uncertain. Germline V lookup: CDR1 ENHRY, CDR2 SYGVKD. Trimming took off 4 bases at V and 3 bases at J, with 3 bases between the two ends. This CDR3 is built from 11 residues. CDR3 amino acids: CAISVDYGYTF. Written as DNA, the CDR3 is TGTGCCATCAGTGTGGACTATGGCTACACCTTC.

This clonotype was seen a handful of times. The CDR3 sequence: CASSYSASGGVTYEQYV. The CDR3 DNA reads as TGTGCCAGCAGTTACTCCGCTAGCGGGGGTGTGACCTACGAGCAGTACGTC. The gene calls are TRBV6-5 and TRBJ2-7; 10 bases line up with TRBD2. The CDR3 has 17 residues. Trimming cost V 0 bases and J 2 bases; bases outside gene matches: 7. Germline CDR1 MNHEY, CDR2 SVGAGI.

The rearrangement joins TRBV2 to TRBJ2-7; perhaps TRBD2 as D (6 bases). Germline CDR1 and CDR2: SNHLY and FYNNEI. The CDR3 sequence is 12 residues long. V lost 4 bases to trimming and J lost 4 bases, with 8 bases between them. CDR3 nucleotides: TGTGCCAGCAGTGTGGAGGGATACGAGCAGTACGTC. It encodes CASSVEGYEQYV.

The chain has TRBV7-9 and TRBJ2-1, with D possibly being TRBD2 (5 bases). V lost 5 bases and J 9 bases, leaving 11 bases between the germline ends. Germline values: CDR1 SEHNR, CDR2 FQNEAQ (reference sequence). CDR3 length: 12 amino acids. The CDR3 nucleotides read TGTGCCAGCAGCGAGATCGAGGGTGAGCAGTTCTTC. This codes for CASSEIEGEQFF.

The chain has TRBV10-3 and TRBJ2-3; a weak D match, TRBD2 (5 bases). CDR3 size: 12 residues. V was clipped by 11 bases and J by 6 bases, with 15 bases between them. Germline CDR1 is ENHRY and CDR2 is SYGVKD. The CDR3 DNA sequence: TGTGCCGCTGGTGTGGGAGCGGATACGCAGTATTTT. Amino acid sequence: CAAGVGADTQYF.

A few counts support this clonotype. The chain is built from TRBV29-1 and TRBJ1-5; D remains ambiguous. Per germline, CDR1 SQVTM and CDR2 ANQGSEA. V was trimmed by 5 bases and J by 4 bases, leaving 12 bases between them. The CDR3 spans 13 residues. The CDR3 region is CSVSDTSNQPQHF. In DNA, the CDR3 is TGCAGCGTTTCCGACACCTCAAATCAGCCCCAGCATTTT.

This clonotype was observed a few times. The rearrangement uses TRBV6-1 and TRBJ1-2; D gene uncertain. CDR1 MNHNS and CDR2 SASEGT come from the germline V gene. V shed 3 bases and J shed 2 bases, with 10 bases lying between them. The CDR3 has 14 amino acids. CDR3 in DNA: TGTGCCAGCAGTGATATACTCCAAAACTATGGCTACACCTTC. Translation gives CASSDILQNYGYTF.